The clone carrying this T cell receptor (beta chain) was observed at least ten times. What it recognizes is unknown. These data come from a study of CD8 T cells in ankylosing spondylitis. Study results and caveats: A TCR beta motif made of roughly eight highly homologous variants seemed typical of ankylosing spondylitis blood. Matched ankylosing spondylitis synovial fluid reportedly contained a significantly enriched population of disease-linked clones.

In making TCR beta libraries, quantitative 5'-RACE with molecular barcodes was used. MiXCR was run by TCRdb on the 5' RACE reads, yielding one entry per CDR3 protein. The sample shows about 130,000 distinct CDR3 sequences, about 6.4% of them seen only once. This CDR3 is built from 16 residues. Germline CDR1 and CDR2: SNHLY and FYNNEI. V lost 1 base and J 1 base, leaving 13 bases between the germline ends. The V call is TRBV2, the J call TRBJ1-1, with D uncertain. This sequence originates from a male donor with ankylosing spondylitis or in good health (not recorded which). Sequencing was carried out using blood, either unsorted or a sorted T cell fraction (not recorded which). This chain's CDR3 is CASSEGVADTNTEAFF. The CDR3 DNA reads TGTGCCAGCAGTGAAGGGGTTGCGGATACGAACACTGAAGCTTTCTTT.